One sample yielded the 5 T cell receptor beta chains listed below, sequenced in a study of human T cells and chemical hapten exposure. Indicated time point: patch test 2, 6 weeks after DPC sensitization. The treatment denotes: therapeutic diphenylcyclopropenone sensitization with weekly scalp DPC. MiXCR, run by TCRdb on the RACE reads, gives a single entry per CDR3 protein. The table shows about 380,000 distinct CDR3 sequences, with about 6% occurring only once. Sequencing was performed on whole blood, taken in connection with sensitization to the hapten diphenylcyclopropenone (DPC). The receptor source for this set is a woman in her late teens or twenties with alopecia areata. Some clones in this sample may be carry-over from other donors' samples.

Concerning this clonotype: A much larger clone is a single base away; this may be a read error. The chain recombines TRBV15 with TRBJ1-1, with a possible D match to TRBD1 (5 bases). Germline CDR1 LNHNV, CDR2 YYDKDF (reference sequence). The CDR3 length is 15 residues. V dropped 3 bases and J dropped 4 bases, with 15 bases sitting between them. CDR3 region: CATSRPQGASTEAFF. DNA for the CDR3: TGTGCCACCAGCAGGCCCCAAGGGGCCAGCACTGAAGCTTTCTTT.

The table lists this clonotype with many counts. The CDR3 reads CASNLLGTDTQYF. DNA for the CDR3: TGTGCCAGCAATCTTCTGGGCACAGATACGCAGTATTTT. The chain is built from TRBV12-3 or TRBV12-4 and TRBJ2-3; no reliable D call. V lost 7 bases and J lost 1, with 9 bases in between. This CDR3 has 13 amino acids.

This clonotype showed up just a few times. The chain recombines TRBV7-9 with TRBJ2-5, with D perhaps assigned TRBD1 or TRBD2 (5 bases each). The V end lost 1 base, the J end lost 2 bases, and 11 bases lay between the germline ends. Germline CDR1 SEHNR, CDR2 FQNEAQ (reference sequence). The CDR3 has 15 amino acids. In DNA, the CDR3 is TGTGCCAGCAGCTTAGGATGGGGGAGACAAGAGACCCAGTACTTC. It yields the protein CASSLGWGRQETQYF. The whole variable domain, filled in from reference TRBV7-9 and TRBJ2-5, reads DTGVSQNPRHKITKRGQNVTFRCDPISEHNRLYWYRQTLGQGPEFLTYFQNEAQLEKSRLLSDRFSAERPKGSFSTLEIQRTEQGDSAMYLCASSLGWGRQETQYFGPGTRLLVL.

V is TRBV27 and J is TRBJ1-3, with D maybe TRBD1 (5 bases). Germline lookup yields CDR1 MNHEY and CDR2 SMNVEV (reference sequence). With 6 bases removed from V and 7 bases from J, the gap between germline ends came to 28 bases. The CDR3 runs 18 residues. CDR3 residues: CASSQSPGARSGGNTIYF. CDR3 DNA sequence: TGTGCCAGCAGCCAATCCCCTGGGGCCAGGAGTGGGGGTAACACCATATATTTT.

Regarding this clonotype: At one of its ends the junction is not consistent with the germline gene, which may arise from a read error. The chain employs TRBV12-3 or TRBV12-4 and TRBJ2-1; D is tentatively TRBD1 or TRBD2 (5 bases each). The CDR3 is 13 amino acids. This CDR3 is CASSFSRGPPPLF. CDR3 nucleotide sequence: TGTGCCAGCAGTTTCTCGAGGGGCCCTCCCCCCCTCTTC.